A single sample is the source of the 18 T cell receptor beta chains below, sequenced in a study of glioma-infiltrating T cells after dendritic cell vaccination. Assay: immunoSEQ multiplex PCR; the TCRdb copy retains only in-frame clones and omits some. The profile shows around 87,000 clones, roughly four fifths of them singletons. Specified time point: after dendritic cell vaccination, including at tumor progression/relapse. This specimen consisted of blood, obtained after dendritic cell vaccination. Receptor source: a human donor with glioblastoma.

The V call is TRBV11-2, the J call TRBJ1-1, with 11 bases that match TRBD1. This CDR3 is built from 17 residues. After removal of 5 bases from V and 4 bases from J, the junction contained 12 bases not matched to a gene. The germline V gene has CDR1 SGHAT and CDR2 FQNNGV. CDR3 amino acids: CASSPLMRTGGGTEAFF. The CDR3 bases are TGTGCCAGCAGCCCCCTCATGAGGACAGGGGGCGGCACTGAAGCTTTCTTT. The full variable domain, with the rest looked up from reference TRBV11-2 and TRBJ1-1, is EAGVAQSPRYKIIEKRQSVAFWCNPISGHATLYWYQQILGQGPKLLIQFQNNGVVDDSQLPKDRFSAERLKGVDSTLKIQPAKLEDSAVYLCASSPLMRTGGGTEAFFGQGTRLTVV.

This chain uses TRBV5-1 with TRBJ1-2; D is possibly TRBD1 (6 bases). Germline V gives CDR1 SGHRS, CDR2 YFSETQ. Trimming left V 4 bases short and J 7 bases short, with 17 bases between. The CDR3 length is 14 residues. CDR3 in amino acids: CASSNQQGSGGYTF. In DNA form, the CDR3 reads TGCGCCAGCAGCAATCAACAGGGCTCTGGTGGCTACACCTTC.

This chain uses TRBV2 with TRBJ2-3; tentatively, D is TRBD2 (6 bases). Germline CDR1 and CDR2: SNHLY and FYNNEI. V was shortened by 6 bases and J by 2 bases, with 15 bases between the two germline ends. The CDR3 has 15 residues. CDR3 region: CASRPPGLYTDTQYF. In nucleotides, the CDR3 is TGTGCCAGCAGGCCTCCGGGACTGTACACAGATACGCAGTATTTT.

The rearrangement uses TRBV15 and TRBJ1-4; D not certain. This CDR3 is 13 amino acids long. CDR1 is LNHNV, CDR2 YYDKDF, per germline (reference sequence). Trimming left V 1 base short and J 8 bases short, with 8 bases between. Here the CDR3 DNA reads TGTGCCACCAGCAGAGCTAGCTACGAAAAACTGTTTTTT. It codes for CATSRASYEKLFF.

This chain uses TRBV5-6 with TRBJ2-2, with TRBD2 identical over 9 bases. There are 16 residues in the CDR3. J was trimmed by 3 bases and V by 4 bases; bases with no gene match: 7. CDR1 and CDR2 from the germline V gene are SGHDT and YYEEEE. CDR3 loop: CASSAGLAYDTGELFF. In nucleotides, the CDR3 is TGTGCCAGCAGCGCGGGACTAGCTTACGACACCGGGGAGCTGTTTTTT.

CDR3 sequence (DNA): TGTGCCAGTAGTACGCACCGGGACAGGTTGGCCCAATGGTTCTTC. It codes for CASSTHRDRLAQWFF. The chain employs TRBV19 and TRBJ2-1, with TRBD1 matching over 8 bases. The ends lost 4 bases at V and 15 bases at J; junction bases unmatched: 17. Germline lookup yields CDR1 LNHDA and CDR2 SQIVND (reference sequence). The CDR3 extends over 15 amino acids.

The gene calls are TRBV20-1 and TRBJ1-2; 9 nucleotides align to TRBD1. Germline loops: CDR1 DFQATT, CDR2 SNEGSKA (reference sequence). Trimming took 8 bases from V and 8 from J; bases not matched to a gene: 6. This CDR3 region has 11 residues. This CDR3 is CSKGQGGGYTF. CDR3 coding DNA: TGCAGTAAGGGACAGGGAGGCGGCTACACCTTC.

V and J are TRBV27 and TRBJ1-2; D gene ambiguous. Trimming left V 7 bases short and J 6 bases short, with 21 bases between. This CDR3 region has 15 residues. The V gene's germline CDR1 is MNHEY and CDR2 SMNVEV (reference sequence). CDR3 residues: CASTPEGSKTNGYTF. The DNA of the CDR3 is TGTGCCAGCACCCCCGAGGGCAGTAAGACTAATGGCTACACCTTC.

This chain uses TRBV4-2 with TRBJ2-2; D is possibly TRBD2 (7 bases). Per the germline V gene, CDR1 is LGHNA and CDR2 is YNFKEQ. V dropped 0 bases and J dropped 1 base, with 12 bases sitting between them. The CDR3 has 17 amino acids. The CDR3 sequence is CASSQDKGGRNTGELFF. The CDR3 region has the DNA TGTGCCAGCAGCCAAGATAAGGGGGGGAGGAACACCGGGGAGCTGTTTTTT.

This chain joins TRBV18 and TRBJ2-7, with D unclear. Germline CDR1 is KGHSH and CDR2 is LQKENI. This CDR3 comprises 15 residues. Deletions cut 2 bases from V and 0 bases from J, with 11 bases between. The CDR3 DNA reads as TGTGCCAGCTCACCAGATCAAGAGAGCTCCTACGAGCAGTACTTC. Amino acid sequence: CASSPDQESSYEQYF.

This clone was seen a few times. CDR3 coding DNA: TGTGCCAGCAGCCTTGGAGGGGTGATCAATCAGCCCCAGCATTTT. It is translated as CASSLGGVINQPQHF. The chain has TRBV9 and TRBJ1-5, with D possibly TRBD1 on 5 matching bases. CDR1 and CDR2 (germline): SGDLS, YYNGEE. The length of the CDR3 is 15 residues. V lost 4 bases, J lost 3 bases, and 14 bases lay in between.

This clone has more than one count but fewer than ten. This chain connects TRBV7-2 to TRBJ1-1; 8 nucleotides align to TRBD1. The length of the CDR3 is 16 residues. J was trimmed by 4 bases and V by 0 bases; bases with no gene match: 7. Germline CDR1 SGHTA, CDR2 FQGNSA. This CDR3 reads CASSLAGTGPGTEAFF. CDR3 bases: TGTGCCAGCAGCTTAGCAGGGACAGGTCCGGGCACTGAAGCTTTCTTT.

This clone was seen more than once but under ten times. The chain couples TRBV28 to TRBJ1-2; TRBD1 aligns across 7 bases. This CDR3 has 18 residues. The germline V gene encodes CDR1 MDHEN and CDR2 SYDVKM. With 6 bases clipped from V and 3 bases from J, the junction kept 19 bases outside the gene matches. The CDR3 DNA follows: TGTGCCAGCAGGGGGCCGGGGCAGGGGGTGCAAGCCGACTATGGCTACACCTTC. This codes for CASRGPGQGVQADYGYTF.

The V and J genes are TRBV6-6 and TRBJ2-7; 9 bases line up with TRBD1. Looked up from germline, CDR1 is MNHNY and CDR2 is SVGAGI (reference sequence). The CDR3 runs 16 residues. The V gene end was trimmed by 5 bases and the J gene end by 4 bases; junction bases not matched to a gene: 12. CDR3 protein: CASSPTSGTGYYEQYF. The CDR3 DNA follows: TGTGCCAGCAGTCCCACCTCCGGGACAGGGTATTACGAGCAGTACTTC.

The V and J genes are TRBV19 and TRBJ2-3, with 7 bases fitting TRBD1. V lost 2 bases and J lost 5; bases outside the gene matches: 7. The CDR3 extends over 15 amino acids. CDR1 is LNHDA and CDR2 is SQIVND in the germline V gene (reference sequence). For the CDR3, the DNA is TGTGCCAGTAGTATAACGTCAGGGGGAGTAGATACGCAGTATTTT. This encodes CASSITSGGVDTQYF.

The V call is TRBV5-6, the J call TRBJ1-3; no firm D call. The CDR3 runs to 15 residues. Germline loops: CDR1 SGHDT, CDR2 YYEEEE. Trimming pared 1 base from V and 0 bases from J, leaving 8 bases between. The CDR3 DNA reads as TGTGCCAGCAGCTTGTACGGGTCCTCTGGAAACACCATATATTTT. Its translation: CASSLYGSSGNTIYF.

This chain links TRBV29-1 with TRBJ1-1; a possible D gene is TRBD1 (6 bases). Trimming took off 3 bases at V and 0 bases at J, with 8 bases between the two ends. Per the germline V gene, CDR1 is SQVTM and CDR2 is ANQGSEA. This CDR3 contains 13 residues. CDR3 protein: CSVEGGLNTEAFF. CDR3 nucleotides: TGCAGCGTTGAGGGGGGGCTGAACACTGAAGCTTTCTTT.

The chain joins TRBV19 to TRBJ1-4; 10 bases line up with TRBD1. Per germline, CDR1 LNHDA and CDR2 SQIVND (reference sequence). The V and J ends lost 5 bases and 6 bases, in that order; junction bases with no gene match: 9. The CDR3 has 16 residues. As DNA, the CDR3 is TGTGCCAGTAGTCCCCGCCCGGGGACAGGGGATGAAAAACTGTTTTTT. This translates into CASSPRPGTGDEKLFF.